One and the same sample provided the 12 T cell receptor beta chains below, sequenced in a study of blood T cells in healthy people across ages. Combining a sample-barcoded 5' primer with a J-beta primer mix, a second PCR ran for roughly 7 to 12 cycles. MiXCR was run by TCRdb on the 5' RACE reads, yielding one entry per CDR3 protein. This repertoire shows roughly 1.4 million distinct CDR3 sequences, around 59% found once; its top ten account for 5% to 7%. Sequences were obtained from blood. These receptors all stem from a man between 18 and 35 years old in good health.

The table lists this clonotype with a count of one. The chain employs TRBV4-2 and TRBJ2-2; 11 bases are shared with TRBD2. The germline gives CDR1 LGHNA, CDR2 YNFKEQ. After removal of 2 bases from V and 3 bases from J, the junction contained 5 bases not matched to a gene. The CDR3 is made up of 17 amino acids. For the CDR3, the DNA is TGTGCCAGCAGCCAATTAGCGGGAGGGCCCGACACCGGGGAGCTGTTTTTT. Encoded protein: CASSQLAGGPDTGELFF.

The genes are TRBV2 and TRBJ1-2; a possible D gene is TRBD1 (5 bases). Germline values: CDR1 SNHLY, CDR2 FYNNEI. Trimming left V 0 bases short and J 7 bases short, with 12 bases between. The CDR3 has 14 residues. CDR3 in DNA: TGTGCCAGCAGTGAAGCGAGGGGCGCGGGTGGCTACACCTTC. Protein: CASSEARGAGGYTF.

This clonotype occurred a few times. The rearrangement links TRBV11-2 to TRBJ1-4; 7 nucleotides line up with TRBD1. V shed 5 bases and J 6 bases; nucleotides not matched to a gene: 9. Germline lookup yields CDR1 SGHAT and CDR2 FQNNGV. The CDR3 length is 15 residues. The CDR3 loop is CASSPHRDRYEKLFF. In nucleotides, the CDR3 is TGTGCCAGCAGCCCTCACCGGGACAGATATGAAAAACTGTTTTTT.

This clonotype was observed a few times. The chain joins TRBV10-2 to TRBJ2-5, with D tentatively TRBD2 (5 bases). The CDR3 consists of 13 residues. V lost 4 bases, J lost 4 bases, and 10 bases lay in between. The germline CDR1 and CDR2 sequences are WSHSY and SAAADI. This chain's CDR3 is CASSAGEVETQYF. CDR3 nucleotides: TGCGCCAGCAGTGCCGGGGAAGTAGAGACCCAGTACTTC.

This chain connects TRBV2 to TRBJ2-7; D is unclear. CDR3 length: 14 amino acids. Germline V gene data show CDR1 as SNHLY and CDR2 as FYNNEI. V gave up 6 bases and J gave up 4 bases, with 16 bases separating them. The CDR3 sequence: CASRGAVALYEQYF. CDR3 DNA sequence: TGTGCCAGCAGGGGTGCCGTTGCGCTTTACGAGCAGTACTTC.

The chain links TRBV7-2 to TRBJ2-3, with a possible D match to TRBD1 (7 bases). Trimming cost V 2 bases and J 3 bases, with 15 bases left between them. Germline values: CDR1 SGHTA, CDR2 FQGNSA. This CDR3 has 16 amino acids. CDR3: CASSLNGGGTTDTQYF. The CDR3 region has the DNA TGTGCCAGCAGCTTAAACGGAGGGGGCACTACAGATACGCAGTATTTT.

The chain combines TRBV10-3 with TRBJ2-3; D possibly corresponds to TRBD1 (7 bases). This CDR3 comprises 14 residues. CDR1 and CDR2 (germline): ENHRY, SYGVKD. V was pared by 8 bases and J by 2 bases, with 14 bases between. CDR3 coding DNA: TGTGCCATCGGCGGGACAGCCACCACAGATACGCAGTATTTT. Its translation is CAIGGTATTDTQYF.

The genes are TRBV28 and TRBJ1-6; TRBD1 is a possible D gene (5 bases). Germline CDR1 reads MDHEN; CDR2 reads SYDVKM. V lost 5 bases, J lost 13 bases, and 15 bases lay in between. The CDR3 runs 13 residues. CDR3 nucleotides: TGTGCCAGCAGTACCGGGACTGCCTATCCCCTCCACTTT. This encodes CASSTGTAYPLHF.

V and J are TRBV10-3 and TRBJ1-1; D is unclear. Trimming took 0 bases from V and 0 from J, leaving 8 bases between them. The CDR3 totals 15 residues. Germline V gives CDR1 ENHRY, CDR2 SYGVKD. The CDR3 sequence: CAISESRILNTEAFF. CDR3 nucleotide sequence: TGTGCCATCAGTGAGTCCCGGATTCTGAACACTGAAGCTTTCTTT.

The rearrangement links TRBV12-3 or TRBV12-4 to TRBJ1-1; D possibly corresponds to TRBD1 (6 bases). The CDR3 runs to 12 residues. V was trimmed by 5 bases and J by 8 bases, leaving 12 bases between them. In DNA, the CDR3 is TGTGCCAGCAGTCCCCTCGGACAGGAAGCTTTCTTT. Its protein is CASSPLGQEAFF.

The genes are TRBV27 and TRBJ1-3, with TRBD1 as a possible D gene (6 bases). CDR1 and CDR2 (germline): MNHEY, SMNVEV (reference sequence). The CDR3 runs to 14 residues. Trimming took off 6 bases at V and 3 bases at J, with 12 bases between the two ends. CDR3 loop: CASRPQGVGNTIYF. As DNA, the CDR3 is TGTGCCAGCAGACCACAGGGCGTTGGAAACACCATATATTTT.

The chain uses TRBV25-1 and TRBJ1-2; D is possibly TRBD1 (6 bases). Germline assignment: CDR1 MGHDK and CDR2 SYGVNS. This CDR3 is 11 amino acids long. V shed 8 bases and J shed 7 bases, with 11 bases lying between them. CDR3 DNA sequence: TGTGCCAGCGCCGGGGGCCGTGGCTACACCTTC. Translation: CASAGGRGYTF.